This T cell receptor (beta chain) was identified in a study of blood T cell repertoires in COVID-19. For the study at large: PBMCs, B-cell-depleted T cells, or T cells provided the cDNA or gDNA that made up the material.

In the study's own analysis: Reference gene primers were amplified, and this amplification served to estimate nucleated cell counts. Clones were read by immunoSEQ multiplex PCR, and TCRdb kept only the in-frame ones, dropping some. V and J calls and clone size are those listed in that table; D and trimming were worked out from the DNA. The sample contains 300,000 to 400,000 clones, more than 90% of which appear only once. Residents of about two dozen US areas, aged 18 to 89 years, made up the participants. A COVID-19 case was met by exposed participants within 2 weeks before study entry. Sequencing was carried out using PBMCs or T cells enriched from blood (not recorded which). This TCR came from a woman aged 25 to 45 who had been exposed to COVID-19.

Here the CDR3 reads CASSETGVFGQPQHF. In DNA form, the CDR3 reads TGTGCCAGCAGTGAGACAGGGGTTTTCGGTCAGCCCCAGCATTTT. This chain joins TRBV6-1 and TRBJ1-5, with 8 bases that match TRBD1. This CDR3 is 15 amino acids long. The ends lost 3 bases at V and 6 bases at J; junction bases unmatched: 7. Germline V lookup: CDR1 MNHNS, CDR2 SASEGT.